This T cell receptor beta chain was recovered during a study of untreated major depressive disorder. Findings and caveats of the study: Depressed patients' CD4+ T cells carried increased TRBV05-01 (Vbeta 5.1) usage versus control CD4+ T cells.

Patients had DSM-IV major depressive disorder with a Hamilton Depression score of at least 18. Thawed PBMCs underwent magnetic negative selection for CD4+ T cells. Details on this clone: Its antigen remains unknown.

Method: immunoSEQ multiplex PCR; TCRdb's copy keeps in-frame clones and lacks some. The sample carries about 25,000 clones, around 90% recorded once. This CDR3 is built from 13 residues. CDR1 MNHNY and CDR2 SVGAGI come from the germline V gene (reference sequence). Trimming removed 5 bases from V and 2 bases from J, with 9 bases in between. This chain joins TRBV6-6 and TRBJ1-2, with D uncertain. The sequence came from a woman aged 30 to 39 with major depressive disorder. The sequencing sample was made of CD4+ T cells from PBMCs. The CDR3 bases are TGTGCCAGCAGTCTGGATCCAAACTATGGCTACACCTTC. Amino acids: CASSLDPNYGYTF.